The clone carrying this T cell receptor (beta chain) was counted once. Its antigen remains unidentified. The data stem from a study of CD4+ T cells in melanoma. Study-wide findings and caveats: Diverse differentiation states were reported for melanoma neoantigen-specific CD4+ T cells. CD8+ T cell, macrophage and B cell function reportedly correlated with neoantigen-specific CD4+ T cells.

Trimming shortened V by 4 bases and J by 8 bases, and 15 bases separated the two germline ends. The CDR3 runs to 15 residues. The V gene's germline CDR1 is SEHNR and CDR2 FQNEAQ (reference sequence). Sequencing was performed with immunoSEQ multiplex PCR; in TCRdb, only in-frame clones are kept and a portion is missing. Among 50,000 or so clones listed, roughly 89% were seen once. This clonotype originated in a human donor with melanoma. This sequence joins TRBV7-9 and TRBJ1-6; D perhaps matches TRBD1 (6 bases). Sequenced input: peripheral blood. As DNA, the CDR3 is TGTGCCAGCAGCTCCTCCGGGACACTTTATTCACCCCTCCACTTT. This codes for CASSSSGTLYSPLHF.